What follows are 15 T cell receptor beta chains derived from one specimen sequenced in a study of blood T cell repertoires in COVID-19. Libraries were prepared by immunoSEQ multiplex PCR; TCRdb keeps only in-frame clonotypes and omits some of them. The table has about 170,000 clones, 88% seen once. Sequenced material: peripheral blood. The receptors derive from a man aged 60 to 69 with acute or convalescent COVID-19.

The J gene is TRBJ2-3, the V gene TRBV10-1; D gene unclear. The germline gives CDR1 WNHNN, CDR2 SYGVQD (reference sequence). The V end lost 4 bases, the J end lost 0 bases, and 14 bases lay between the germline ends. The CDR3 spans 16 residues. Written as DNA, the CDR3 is TGCGCCAGCAGTGCCAGACCAGTCGGGAGCACAGATACGCAGTATTTT. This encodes CASSARPVGSTDTQYF.

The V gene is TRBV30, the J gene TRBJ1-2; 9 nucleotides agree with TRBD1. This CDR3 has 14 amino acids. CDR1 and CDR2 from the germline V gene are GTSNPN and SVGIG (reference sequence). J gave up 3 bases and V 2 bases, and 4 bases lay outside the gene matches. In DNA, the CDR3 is TGTGCCTGGAGTCTGACAGGGGGGTACTATGGCTACACCTTC. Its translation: CAWSLTGGYYGYTF.

CDR3 in amino acids: CASSPTPYTEAFF. The CDR3 DNA reads TGTGCCAGCAGTCCGACTCCTTACACTGAAGCTTTCTTT. The chain uses TRBV6-5 and TRBJ1-1; no clear D. V lost 5 bases and J 3 bases, leaving 10 bases between the germline ends. There are 13 residues in the CDR3. Germline assignment: CDR1 MNHEY and CDR2 SVGAGI.

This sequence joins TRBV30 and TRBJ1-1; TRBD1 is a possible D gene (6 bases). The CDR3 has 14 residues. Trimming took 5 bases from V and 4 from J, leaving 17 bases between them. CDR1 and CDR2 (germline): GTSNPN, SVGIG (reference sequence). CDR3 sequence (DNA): TGTGCCTGGCTAACTCAGGGGTTGGGCACTGAAGCTTTCTTT. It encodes CAWLTQGLGTEAFF.

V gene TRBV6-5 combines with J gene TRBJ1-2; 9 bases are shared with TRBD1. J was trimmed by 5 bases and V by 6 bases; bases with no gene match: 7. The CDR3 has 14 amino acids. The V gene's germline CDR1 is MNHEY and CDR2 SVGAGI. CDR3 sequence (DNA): TGTGCCAGCAGCCGGGACAGGGATTTTTATGGCTACACCTTC. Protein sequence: CASSRDRDFYGYTF.

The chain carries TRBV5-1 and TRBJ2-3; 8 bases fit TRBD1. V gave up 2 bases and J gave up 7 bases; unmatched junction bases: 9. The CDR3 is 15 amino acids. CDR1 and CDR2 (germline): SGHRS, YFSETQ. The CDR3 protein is CASSLDRTGPYTQYF. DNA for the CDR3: TGCGCCAGCAGCTTAGACAGGACAGGGCCTTATACGCAGTATTTT.

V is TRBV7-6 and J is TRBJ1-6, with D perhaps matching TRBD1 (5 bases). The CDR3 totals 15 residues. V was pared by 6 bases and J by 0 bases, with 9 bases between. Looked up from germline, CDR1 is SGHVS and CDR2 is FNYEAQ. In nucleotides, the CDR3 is TGTGCCAGCAGGGAGGGGAGCTCCTATAATTCACCCCTCCACTTT. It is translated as CASREGSSYNSPLHF.

CDR3 sequence (DNA): TGCGCCAGCAGCCTTACTAGCGGGAGGGGGTACGAGCAGTACTTC. Protein sequence: CASSLTSGRGYEQYF. The chain joins TRBV4-1 to TRBJ2-7; 13 bases fit TRBD2. V lost 4 bases to trimming and J lost 4 bases; unmatched junction nucleotides: 4. The CDR3 runs 15 residues. Germline CDR1 MGHRA, CDR2 YSYEKL.

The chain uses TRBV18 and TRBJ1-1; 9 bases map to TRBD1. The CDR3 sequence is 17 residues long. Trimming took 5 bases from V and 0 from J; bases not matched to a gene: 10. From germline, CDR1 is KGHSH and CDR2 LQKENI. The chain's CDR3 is CASSSGQGPGMNTEAFF. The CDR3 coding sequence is TGTGCCAGCTCATCGGGACAGGGACCGGGGATGAACACTGAAGCTTTCTTT.

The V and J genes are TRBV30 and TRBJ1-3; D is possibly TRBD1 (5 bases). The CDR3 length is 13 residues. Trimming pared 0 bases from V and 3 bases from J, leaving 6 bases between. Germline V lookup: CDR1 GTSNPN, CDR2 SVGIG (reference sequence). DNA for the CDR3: TGTGCCTGGAGTGTGGGGGGTGGAAACACCATATATTTT. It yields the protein CAWSVGGGNTIYF.

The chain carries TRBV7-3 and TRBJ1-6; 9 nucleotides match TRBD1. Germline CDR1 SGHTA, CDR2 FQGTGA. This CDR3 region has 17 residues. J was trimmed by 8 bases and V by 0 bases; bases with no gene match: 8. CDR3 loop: CASSLTLQGARDSPLHF. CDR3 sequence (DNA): TGTGCCAGCAGCTTAACGTTACAGGGGGCGCGGGATTCACCCCTCCACTTT.

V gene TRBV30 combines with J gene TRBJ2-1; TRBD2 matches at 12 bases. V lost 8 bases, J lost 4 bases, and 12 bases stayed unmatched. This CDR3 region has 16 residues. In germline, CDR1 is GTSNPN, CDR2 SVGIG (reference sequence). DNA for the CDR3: TGTGCCGCAACTAGCGGGAGGCTCTCGGAATACAATGAGCAGTTCTTC. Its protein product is CAATSGRLSEYNEQFF.

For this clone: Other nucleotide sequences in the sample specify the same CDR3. The CDR3 region is CASSLGGDYGYTF. The CDR3, as DNA: TGTGCCAGCAGCTTAGGGGGGGACTATGGCTACACCTTC. This chain uses TRBV11-3 with TRBJ1-2, with a weak D call TRBD1 (5 bases). This CDR3 is built from 13 residues. Per germline, CDR1 SGHNT and CDR2 YENEEA. The V and J ends lost 1 base and 3 bases respectively, with 6 bases between them.

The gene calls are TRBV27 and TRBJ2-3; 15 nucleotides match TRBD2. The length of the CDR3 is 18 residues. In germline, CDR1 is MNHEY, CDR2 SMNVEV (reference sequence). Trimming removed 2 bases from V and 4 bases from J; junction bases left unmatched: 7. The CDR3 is CASSLKGTSGGRADTQYF. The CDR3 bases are TGTGCCAGCAGTTTAAAGGGGACTAGCGGGGGGAGGGCAGATACGCAGTATTTT.

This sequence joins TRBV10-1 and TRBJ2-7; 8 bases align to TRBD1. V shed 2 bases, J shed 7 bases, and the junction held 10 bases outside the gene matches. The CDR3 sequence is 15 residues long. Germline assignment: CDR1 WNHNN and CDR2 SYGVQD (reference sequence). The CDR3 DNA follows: TGCGCCAGCAGTGAGCCCCAGGGGGCGCGGCTTGAGCAGTACGTC. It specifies CASSEPQGARLEQYV.